This T cell receptor beta chain was documented in a study of response to subunit inactivated influenza vaccine. Using its own MiXCR run on the RT-PCR reads, TCRdb lists one record per CDR3 protein. The sample has 550,000 to 650,000 distinct CDR3 sequences; around 11% are singletons. This clonotype was counted a few times. Its specificity is unknown. The study, taken as a whole, reports: There was a suggestion from the authors that each seasonal influenza vaccination recruits few new T cells.

CDR1 and CDR2 from the germline V gene are SEHNR and FQNEAQ (reference sequence). Trimming at V came to 6 bases and at J to 4 bases, leaving 10 bases not matched to a gene. The CDR3 is 15 residues long. The TCR sequence derives from a man between 50 and 59 years old who received an inactivated influenza vaccine. This chain connects TRBV7-9 to TRBJ2-5; 8 positions agree with TRBD2. This material consisted of PBMCs from blood, taken on the day of vaccination. The CDR3 region has the DNA TGTGCCAGCAGTCAAACAGGACTAGCCGGAGAGACCCAGTACTTC. This encodes CASSQTGLAGETQYF.